The rows below give T cell receptor beta chains drawn from one sample of a study of beta chain features in type 1 diabetes. Method: immunoSEQ multiplex PCR; TCRdb's copy keeps in-frame clones and lacks some. The sample shows about 700,000 clones, roughly 13% of them seen only once. The material sequenced was naive CD4+ T cells from blood. Receptors were obtained from a man younger than 35 with type 1 diabetes. The CDR3 runs from the conserved cysteine through the conserved F or W. The order of the fields is V gene, J gene, CDR3 length, clone size, D gene, CDR3 DNA, CDR3 protein. The D gene is left open where the match is weak. The size field is filled for only some rows; it gives once, few, many or a size class.

TRBV13	TRBJ2-2	15	.	.	TGTGCCAGCACGCCCTATAGGGGGGACACCGGGGAGCTGTTTTTT	CASTPYRGDTGELFF
TRBV9	TRBJ2-1	15	.	.	TGTGCCAGCAGCGCCACCCCGAACGGCCACAATGAGCAGTTCTTC	CASSATPNGHNEQFF
TRBV2	TRBJ2-2	15	.	.	TGTGCCAGCAGTGGCCTACAGGCGAACACCGGGGAGCTGTTTTTT	CASSGLQANTGELFF
TRBV29-1	TRBJ2-1	13	.	.	TGCAGCGTTGGGGGGTCACTCGGCAATGAGCAGTTCTTC	CSVGGSLGNEQFF
TRBV30	TRBJ1-5	13	few	.	TGTGCCTGGAGTGTAAGAAACAATCAGCCCCAGCATTTT	CAWSVRNNQPQHF
TRBV4-1	TRBJ1-5	14	.	.	TGCGCCAGCAGCCAAGATTGGGGTACTCAGCCCCAGCATTTT	CASSQDWGTQPQHF
TRBV2	TRBJ1-1	13	.	.	TGTGCCAGCAGTGACGGGCCCAGCACTGAAGCTTTCTTT	CASSDGPSTEAFF
TRBV30	TRBJ2-7	12	.	TRBD1	TGTGCCTGGACGGCAGGGGGTGACGAGCAGTACTTC	CAWTAGGDEQYF
TRBV5-1	TRBJ2-3	14	few	.	TGCGCCAGCTTCCAGGGAAGGAGCACAGATACGCAGTATTTT	CASFQGRSTDTQYF
TRBV7-8	TRBJ2-5	16	few	TRBD2	TGTGCCAGCAGCTATCGGAGCGGGGGGGCGCGGGAGACCCAGTACTTC	CASSYRSGGARETQYF
TRBV14	TRBJ2-3	16	few	.	TGTGCCAGCAGCCACAATACAGGGATCCCCACAGATACGCAGTATTTT	CASSHNTGIPTDTQYF
TRBV10-3	TRBJ2-6	14	.	.	TGTGCCACAAGACCAGGGGCTGGGGCCAACGTCCTGACTTTC	CATRPGAGANVLTF
TRBV6-5	TRBJ2-7	14	once	.	TGTGCCAGCAGTTATTCGAGGACCACCTACGAGCAGTACTTC	CASSYSRTTYEQYF
TRBV29-1	TRBJ2-2	15	few	.	TGCAGCGTTGAAGATCGGGGGGCGAGCACCGGGGAGCTGTTTTTT	CSVEDRGASTGELFF
TRBV29-1	TRBJ1-2	11	few	TRBD1	TGCAGCGTTGAAGGACCCGGGACAGGGACCTTC	CSVEGPGTGTF
TRBV30	TRBJ2-5	15	few	.	TGTGCCTGGAGTCCCCAGGCCCTTAACCAAGAGACCCAGTACTTC	CAWSPQALNQETQYF
TRBV5-7	TRBJ2-7	15	.	.	TGTGCCAGCAGCTTGGTTGGGACAAGGGCCTACGAGCAGTACTTC	CASSLVGTRAYEQYF
TRBV10-3	TRBJ2-7	13	.	TRBD1	TGTGCCATCTCGGACAGGGTAAGCTACGAGCAGTACTTC	CAISDRVSYEQYF
TRBV4-1	TRBJ2-4	18	few	.	TGCGCCAGCAGCCAAGGGCTAACGACAGGACTAGCCAAAAACATTCAGTACTTC	CASSQGLTTGLAKNIQYF
TRBV28	TRBJ2-3	14	few	.	TGTGCCAGCAAGGAAGGGACTAGCACAGATACGCAGTATTTT	CASKEGTSTDTQYF
TRBV19	TRBJ2-5	13	few	.	TGTGCCAGTAGTATAGACCAGGGGGAGACCCAGTACTTC	CASSIDQGETQYF
TRBV7-9	TRBJ1-2	13	few	.	TGTGCCAGCAGCTTGGTAGGGCTCTATGGCTACACCTTC	CASSLVGLYGYTF
TRBV20-1	TRBJ2-1	10	.	.	TGCAGTGCTAGTGCCGACTACTTGTTCTTC	CSASADYLFF
TRBV29-1	TRBJ2-1	13	few	TRBD1	TGCAGCGCCGCCCGGACAGGGTCGGGTGAGCAGTTCTTC	CSAARTGSGEQFF
TRBV18	TRBJ1-2	13	.	.	TGTGCCAGCTCACCAACTAGAAGCTATGGCTACACCTTC	CASSPTRSYGYTF
TRBV7-3	TRBJ1-6	14	.	.	TGTGCCAGCAGCTTAAGAGGGCCCGATTCACCCCTCCACTTT	CASSLRGPDSPLHF
TRBV25-1	TRBJ1-2	15	.	.	TGTGCCAGCAGTGACTGGTACGCTGAGGATGGGGGCTACACCTTC	CASSDWYAEDGGYTF
TRBV13	TRBJ1-1	11	few	.	TGTGCCAGCAGCCTTCACACTGAAGCTTTCTTT	CASSLHTEAFF
TRBV15	TRBJ1-5	16	few	TRBD1	TGTGCCACCAGTTGGTACCAGGGGGCTGGGAATCAGCCCCAGCATTTT	CATSWYQGAGNQPQHF
TRBV13	TRBJ2-7	14	few	.	TGTGCCAGCAGCCTGGTAGGGGGGGAGTACGAGCAGTACTTC	CASSLVGGEYEQYF
TRBV25-1	TRBJ1-2	13	.	.	TGTGCCAGCAGTGAATACGAGGGGAGCGGCTACACCTTC	CASSEYEGSGYTF
TRBV28	TRBJ2-3	16	.	TRBD2	TGTGCCAGCAGTTCACCCGGCGGGGGGGCCGTCGATACGCAGTATTTT	CASSSPGGGAVDTQYF
TRBV5-1	TRBJ2-2	15	.	.	TGCGCCAGCAGCAGCGGGACAGGATGGACCGGGGAGCTGTTTTTT	CASSSGTGWTGELFF
TRBV28	TRBJ2-7	11	.	.	TGTGCCAGCACCCAGGGGTACGAGCAGTACTTC	CASTQGYEQYF
TRBV4-1	TRBJ2-1	16	few	TRBD1	TGCGCCAGCAGCCGACCCGGGACAGGGGCTTACAATGAGCAGTTCTTC	CASSRPGTGAYNEQFF
TRBV11-2	TRBJ1-1	13	few	.	TGTGCCAGCAGCTTGTGGGAGAATTCCGATGCTTTCTTT	CASSLWENSDAFF
TRBV19	TRBJ2-2	18	.	.	TGTGCCAGTAGCACCCGACTTAGCATCGGGGCTAACACCGGGGAGCTGTTTTTT	CASSTRLSIGANTGELFF
TRBV5-6	TRBJ1-2	15	.	.	TGTGCCAGCAGCGCCGACGGGGCACAGCCCTATGGCTACACCTTC	CASSADGAQPYGYTF
TRBV6-5	TRBJ2-7	13	few	.	TGTGCCAGCGAGCCACCCGGGACTTACGAGCAGTACTTC	CASEPPGTYEQYF
TRBV7-9	TRBJ2-7	13	few	.	TGTGCCAGCAGCAAAGGGGTATCCTACGAGCAGTACTTC	CASSKGVSYEQYF
TRBV19	TRBJ2-5	15	.	.	TGTGCCAGTAGGGTCGTCTTGGGCCCGCAAGAGACCCAGTACTTC	CASRVVLGPQETQYF